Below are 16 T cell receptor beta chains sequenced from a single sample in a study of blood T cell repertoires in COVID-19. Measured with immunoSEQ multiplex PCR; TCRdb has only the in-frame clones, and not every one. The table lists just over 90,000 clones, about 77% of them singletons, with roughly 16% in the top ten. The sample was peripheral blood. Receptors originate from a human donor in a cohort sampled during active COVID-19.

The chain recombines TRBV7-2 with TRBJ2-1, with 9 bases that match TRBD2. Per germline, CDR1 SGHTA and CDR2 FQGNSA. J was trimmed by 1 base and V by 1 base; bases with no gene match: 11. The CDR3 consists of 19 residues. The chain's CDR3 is CASSLVFSGSGGSYNEQFF. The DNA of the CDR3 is TGTGCCAGCAGCTTAGTGTTTAGCGGGAGTGGAGGATCCTACAATGAGCAGTTCTTC.

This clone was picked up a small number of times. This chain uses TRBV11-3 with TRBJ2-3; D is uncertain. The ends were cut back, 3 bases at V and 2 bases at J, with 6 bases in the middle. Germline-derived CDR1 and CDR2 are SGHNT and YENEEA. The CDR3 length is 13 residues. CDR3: CASSFGVTDTQYF. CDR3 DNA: TGTGCCAGCAGCTTCGGTGTCACAGATACGCAGTATTTT.

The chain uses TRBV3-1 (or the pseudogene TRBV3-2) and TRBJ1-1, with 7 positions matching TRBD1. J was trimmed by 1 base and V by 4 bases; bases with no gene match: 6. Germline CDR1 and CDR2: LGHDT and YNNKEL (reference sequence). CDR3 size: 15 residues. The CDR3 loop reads CASSPYRGANTEAFF. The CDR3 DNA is TGTGCCAGCAGCCCATACAGGGGAGCGAACACTGAAGCTTTCTTT.

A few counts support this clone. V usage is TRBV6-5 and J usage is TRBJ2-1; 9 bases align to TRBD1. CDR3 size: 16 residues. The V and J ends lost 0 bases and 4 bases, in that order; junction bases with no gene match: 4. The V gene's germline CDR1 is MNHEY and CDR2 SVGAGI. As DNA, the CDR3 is TGTGCCAGCAGTTACTCCGGGACAGGGCGATACAATGAGCAGTTCTTC. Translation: CASSYSGTGRYNEQFF.

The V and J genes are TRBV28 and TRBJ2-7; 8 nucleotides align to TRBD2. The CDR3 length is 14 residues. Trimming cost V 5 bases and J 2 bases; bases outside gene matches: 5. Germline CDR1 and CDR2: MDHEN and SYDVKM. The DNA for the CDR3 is TGTGCCAGCAGTAGAAGCGGGGGAACCTACGAGCAGTACTTC. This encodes CASSRSGGTYEQYF.

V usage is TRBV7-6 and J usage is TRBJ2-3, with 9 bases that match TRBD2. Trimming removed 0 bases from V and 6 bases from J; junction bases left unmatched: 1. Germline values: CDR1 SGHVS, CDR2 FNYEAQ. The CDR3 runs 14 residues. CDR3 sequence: CASSLATSGDTQYF. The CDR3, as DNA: TGTGCCAGCAGCTTAGCAACTAGCGGGGATACGCAGTATTTT.

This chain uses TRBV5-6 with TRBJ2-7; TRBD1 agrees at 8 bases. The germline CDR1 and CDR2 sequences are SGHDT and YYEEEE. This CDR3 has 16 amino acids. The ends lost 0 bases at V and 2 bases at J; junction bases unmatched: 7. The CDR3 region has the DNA TGTGCCAGCAGCTTGGTTCGTCGGACAGGGACCTACGAGCAGTACTTC. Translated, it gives CASSLVRRTGTYEQYF.

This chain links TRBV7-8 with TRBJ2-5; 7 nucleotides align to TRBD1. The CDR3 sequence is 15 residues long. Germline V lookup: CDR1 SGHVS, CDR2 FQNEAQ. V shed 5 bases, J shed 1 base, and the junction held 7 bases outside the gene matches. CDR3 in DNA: TGTGCCAGCAGCCGGACCAGGGGGTTCCAAGAGACCCAGTACTTC. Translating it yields CASSRTRGFQETQYF.

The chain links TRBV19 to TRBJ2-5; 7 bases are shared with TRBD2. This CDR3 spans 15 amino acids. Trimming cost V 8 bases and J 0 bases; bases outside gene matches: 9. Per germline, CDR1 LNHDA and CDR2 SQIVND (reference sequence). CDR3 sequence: CASRESGTNQETQYF. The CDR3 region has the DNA TGTGCCAGTCGTGAGTCCGGGACTAACCAAGAGACCCAGTACTTC.

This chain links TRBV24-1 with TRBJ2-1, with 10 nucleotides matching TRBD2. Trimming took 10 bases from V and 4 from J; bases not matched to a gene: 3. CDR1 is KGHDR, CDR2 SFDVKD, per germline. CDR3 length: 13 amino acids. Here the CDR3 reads CATSGGGYNEQFF. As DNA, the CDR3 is TGTGCCACAAGCGGGGGGGGATACAATGAGCAGTTCTTC.

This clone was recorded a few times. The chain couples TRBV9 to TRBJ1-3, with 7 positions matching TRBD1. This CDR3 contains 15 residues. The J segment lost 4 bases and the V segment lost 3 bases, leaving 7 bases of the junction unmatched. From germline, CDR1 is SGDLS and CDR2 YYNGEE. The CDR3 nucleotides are TGTGCCAGCAGCGAAACAGGGGCCGGCGGAAACACCATATATTTT. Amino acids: CASSETGAGGNTIYF.

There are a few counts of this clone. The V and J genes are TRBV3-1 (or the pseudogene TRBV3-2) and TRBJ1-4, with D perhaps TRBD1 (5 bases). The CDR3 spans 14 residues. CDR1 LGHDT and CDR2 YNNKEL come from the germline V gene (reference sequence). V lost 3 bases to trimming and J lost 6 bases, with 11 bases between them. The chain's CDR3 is CASSQGRVDEKLFF. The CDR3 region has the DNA TGTGCCAGCAGCCAGGGCAGGGTTGATGAAAAACTGTTTTTT.

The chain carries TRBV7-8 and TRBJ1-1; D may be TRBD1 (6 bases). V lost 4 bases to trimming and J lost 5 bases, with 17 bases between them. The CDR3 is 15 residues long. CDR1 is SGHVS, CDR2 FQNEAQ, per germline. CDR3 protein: CASSSLGRGVTEAFF. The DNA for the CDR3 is TGTGCCAGCAGCTCCCTGGGCAGGGGAGTTACTGAAGCTTTCTTT.

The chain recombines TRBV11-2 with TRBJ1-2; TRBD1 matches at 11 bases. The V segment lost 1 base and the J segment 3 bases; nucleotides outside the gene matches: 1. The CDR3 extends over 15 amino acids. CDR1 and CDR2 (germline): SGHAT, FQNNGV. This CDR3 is CASSLGTGGDYGYTF. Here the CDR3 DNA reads TGTGCCAGCAGCTTAGGGACAGGGGGCGACTATGGCTACACCTTC.

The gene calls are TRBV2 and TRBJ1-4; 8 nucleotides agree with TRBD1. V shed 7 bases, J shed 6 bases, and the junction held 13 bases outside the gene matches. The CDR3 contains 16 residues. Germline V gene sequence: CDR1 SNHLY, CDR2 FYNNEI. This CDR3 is CASTRTGSVWDEKLFF. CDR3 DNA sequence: TGTGCCAGCACCCGGACAGGGAGCGTTTGGGATGAAAAACTGTTTTTT.

The CDR3 is CASSLGAGNTEAFF. For the CDR3, the DNA is TGTGCCAGCAGCTTAGGAGCTGGGAACACTGAAGCTTTCTTT. V is TRBV7-9 and J is TRBJ1-1; no definite D call. Germline V gives CDR1 SEHNR, CDR2 FQNEAQ (reference sequence). The CDR3 is 14 residues long. V was trimmed by 1 base and J by 1 base, leaving 7 bases between them.